A single sample is the source of the 18 T cell receptor beta chains below, sequenced in a study of beta chain features in type 1 diabetes. Sequenced material consisted of expressed TCRB transcripts (all of the isolated RNA was reverse transcribed). Measured with immunoSEQ multiplex PCR; TCRdb has only the in-frame clones, and not every one. The sample yields roughly 240,000 clones, 68% seen once. Material for sequencing was naive CD4+ T cells from blood. The source of these receptors is a young man in good health.

This chain uses TRBV30 with TRBJ1-4, with D possibly being TRBD1 (6 bases). CDR3 length equals 14 residues. The germline V and J ends were trimmed by 6 bases and 8 bases, with 19 bases remaining between them. Germline V CDR1 and CDR2: GTSNPN, SVGIG (reference sequence). Written as DNA, the CDR3 is TGTGCCTGTACAGGGCCTTCTTTTTACGAAAAACTGTTTTTT. This encodes CACTGPSFYEKLFF.

This clone was detected a few times. This chain connects TRBV29-1 to TRBJ2-2, with 14 nucleotides matching TRBD2. The V gene end was trimmed by 6 bases and the J gene end by 2 bases; junction bases not matched to a gene: 5. Germline V gives CDR1 SQVTM, CDR2 ANQGSEA. There are 16 residues in the CDR3. CDR3 amino acids: CSVAGTSGSNTGELFF. The CDR3 nucleotides are TGCAGCGTCGCCGGGACTAGCGGGAGCAACACCGGGGAGCTGTTTTTT.

The CDR3: CASTRTQEHGYTF. The CDR3 region has the DNA TGTGCCAGCACCCGAACACAGGAGCATGGCTACACCTTC. The chain joins TRBV6-5 to TRBJ1-2, with D tentatively TRBD1 (5 bases). Trimming left V 7 bases short and J 6 bases short, with 15 bases between. Germline V gene data show CDR1 as MNHEY and CDR2 as SVGAGI. The CDR3 consists of 13 residues.

The chain joins TRBV5-1 to TRBJ2-5, with D possibly matching TRBD2 (6 bases). V lost 3 bases, J lost 4 bases, and 19 bases lay in between. Germline V gene data show CDR1 as SGHRS and CDR2 as YFSETQ. The CDR3 length is 16 residues. The CDR3 protein is CASSSSRHPAGETQYF. The CDR3 coding sequence is TGCGCCAGCAGCTCCTCCCGACATCCAGCGGGAGAGACCCAGTACTTC.

J is TRBJ2-1 and V is TRBV30; unclear D gene. The V end lost 2 bases, the J end lost 4 bases, and 9 bases lay between the germline ends. The CDR3 runs 13 residues. Germline V lookup: CDR1 GTSNPN, CDR2 SVGIG (reference sequence). CDR3 nucleotide sequence: TGTGCCTGGAGTCCCCAGACATACAATGAGCAGTTCTTC. This translates into CAWSPQTYNEQFF. The full variable domain, rest sourced from reference TRBV30 and TRBJ2-1, is SQTIHQWPATLVQPVGSPLSLECTVEGTSNPNLYWYRQAAGRGLQLLFYSVGIGQISSEVPQNLSASRPQDRQFILSSKKLLLSDSGFYLCAWSPQTYNEQFFGPGTRLTVL.

This clone was detected only a few times. The CDR3 sequence: CSVDLGTSATDTQYF. The CDR3 coding sequence is TGCAGCGTTGATTTGGGGACTAGCGCCACAGATACGCAGTATTTT. V is TRBV29-1 and J is TRBJ2-3, with 10 bases fitting TRBD2. After removal of 3 bases from V and 2 bases from J, the junction contained 5 bases not matched to a gene. Germline CDR1 reads SQVTM; CDR2 reads ANQGSEA. The CDR3 covers 15 residues.

This chain links TRBV29-1 with TRBJ2-1, with TRBD2 identical over 8 bases. V was pared by 4 bases and J by 4 bases, with 6 bases of the junction left unmatched. The germline CDR1 and CDR2 sequences are SQVTM and ANQGSEA. The CDR3 length is 14 residues. In DNA, the CDR3 is TGCAGCGTTGGGTTTACTAGCGGTTACAATGAGCAGTTCTTC. The encoded protein is CSVGFTSGYNEQFF.

CDR3 coding DNA: TGTGCCAGCAGCGTCGGGCCTCCCACCTACGAGCAGTACTTC. Residues: CASSVGPPTYEQYF. This chain joins TRBV9 and TRBJ2-7, with D hard to call. V lost 2 bases and J lost 2, with 11 bases in between. Germline V CDR1 and CDR2: SGDLS, YYNGEE. This CDR3 is 14 amino acids long.

This clone showed up just a few times. The chain uses TRBV10-3 and TRBJ1-1, with D perhaps TRBD1 (6 bases). The length of the CDR3 is 13 residues. The germline CDR1 and CDR2 sequences are ENHRY and SYGVKD. V was cut by 4 bases and J by 5 bases, with 11 bases left in between. The CDR3 nucleotides read TGTGCCATCAGTGCAGGGGTGAGGACTGAAGCTTTCTTT. Protein sequence: CAISAGVRTEAFF.

This rearrangement joins TRBV30 to TRBJ1-4; D is ambiguous. Germline loops: CDR1 GTSNPN, CDR2 SVGIG (reference sequence). The CDR3 has 12 residues. Trimming stripped 1 base from V and 4 bases from J, with 4 bases between. This chain's CDR3 is CAWSGSNEKLFF. Here the CDR3 DNA reads TGTGCCTGGAGTGGCAGTAATGAAAAACTGTTTTTT.

The gene calls are TRBV9 and TRBJ2-1; 13 bases align to TRBD2. CDR1 SGDLS and CDR2 YYNGEE come from the germline V gene. The CDR3 extends over 15 amino acids. The J segment lost 6 bases and the V segment lost 4 bases, leaving 4 bases of the junction unmatched. The CDR3 protein is CASSRTSGRSNEQFF. In nucleotides, the CDR3 is TGTGCCAGCAGCCGGACTAGCGGGAGAAGCAATGAGCAGTTCTTC.

V and J are TRBV11-2 and TRBJ2-7; D is unresolved. The CDR3 sequence is 15 residues long. V was trimmed by 5 bases and J by 4 bases, leaving 18 bases between them. The germline V gene has CDR1 SGHAT and CDR2 FQNNGV. The CDR3 region has the DNA TGTGCCAGCAGCCTCCTCGGGCCGGGTGGTTACGAGCAGTACTTC. This gives the protein CASSLLGPGGYEQYF.

V and J are TRBV18 and TRBJ1-1; TRBD1 is a possible D gene (6 bases). Germline V CDR1 and CDR2: KGHSH, LQKENI. Trimming took 5 bases from V and 1 from J, leaving 8 bases between them. The CDR3 runs 13 residues. In DNA form, the CDR3 reads TGTGCCAGCTCAACGGACAGGAACACTGAAGCTTTCTTT. Protein sequence: CASSTDRNTEAFF.

CDR3: CAWTKSTVSTDTQYF. In nucleotides, the CDR3 is TGTGCCTGGACTAAGTCAACGGTCAGCACAGATACGCAGTATTTT. The rearrangement uses TRBV30 and TRBJ2-3; D not certain. The germline V gene has CDR1 GTSNPN and CDR2 SVGIG (reference sequence). V lost 4 bases, J lost 0 bases, and 14 bases lay in between. This CDR3 is 15 amino acids long.

CDR3 DNA sequence: TGTGCCACCAGCCGCCGGGACAGGGGTTGGGGCACAGATACGCAGTATTTT. Translating it yields CATSRRDRGWGTDTQYF. The chain links TRBV15 to TRBJ2-3; 10 bases agree with TRBD1. Germline V gene lookup returns CDR1 LNHNV and CDR2 YYDKDF (reference sequence). CDR3 length equals 17 residues. V shed 5 bases and J 1 base; nucleotides not matched to a gene: 9.

This clone was detected a few times. The J gene is TRBJ2-1, the V gene TRBV11-2; D is unclear. The germline gives CDR1 SGHAT, CDR2 FQNNGV. The CDR3 totals 11 residues. Trimming removed 10 bases at V and 9 bases at J, with 13 bases between. CDR3 DNA: TGTGCCACTTCCACACTGAGTGAGCAGTTCTTC. Its translation: CATSTLSEQFF.

The chain couples TRBV4-3 to TRBJ2-1, with 11 bases matching TRBD2. This CDR3 comprises 15 residues. Germline CDR1 and CDR2: LGHNA and YSLEER. The V gene end was trimmed by 4 bases and the J gene end by 3 bases; junction bases not matched to a gene: 2. The CDR3 is CASSLTSGIYNEQFF. CDR3 nucleotide sequence: TGCGCCAGCAGCCTGACTAGCGGGATCTACAATGAGCAGTTCTTC.

The rearrangement joins TRBV18 to TRBJ1-1, with D uncertain. This CDR3 has 14 residues. V was cut by 0 bases and J by 2 bases, with 7 bases left in between. The germline CDR1 and CDR2 sequences are KGHSH and LQKENI. The CDR3 here is CASSPPGTNTEAFF. The CDR3 DNA is TGTGCCAGCTCACCACCGGGAACTAACACTGAAGCTTTCTTT.